This T cell receptor (beta chain) emerged from a study of control samples from healthy donors and cancer patients. In this sample, this clone turned up a few times. V gave up 6 bases and J gave up 6 bases, with 11 bases separating them. The CDR3 extends over 12 amino acids. CDR1 is SEHNR and CDR2 is FQNEAQ in the germline V gene (reference sequence). The assay was immunoSEQ multiplex PCR, and TCRdb's table has in-frame clones only and misses some. Of 85,000 to 100,000 clones listed, around 82% are singletons. The chain joins TRBV7-9 to TRBJ1-2, with D possibly being TRBD1 (5 bases). This sequence originates from a man aged 55 to 70 in good health. Sequenced: blood. The CDR3 bases are TGTGCCAGCAGTAGTGACAGCGATGGCTACACCTTC. It yields the protein CASSSDSDGYTF.